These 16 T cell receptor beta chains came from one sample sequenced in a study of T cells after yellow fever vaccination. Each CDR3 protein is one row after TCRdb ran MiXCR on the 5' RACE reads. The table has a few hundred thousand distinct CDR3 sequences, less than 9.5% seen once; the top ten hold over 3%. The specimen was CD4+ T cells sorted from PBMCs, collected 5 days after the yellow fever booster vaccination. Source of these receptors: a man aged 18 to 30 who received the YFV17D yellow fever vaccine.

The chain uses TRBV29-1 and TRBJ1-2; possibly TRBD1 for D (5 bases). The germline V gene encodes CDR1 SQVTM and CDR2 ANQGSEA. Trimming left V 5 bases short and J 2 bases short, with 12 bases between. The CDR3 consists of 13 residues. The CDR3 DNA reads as TGCAGCGTTTCGGGGCAGGGAAACTATGGCTACACCTTC. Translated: CSVSGQGNYGYTF. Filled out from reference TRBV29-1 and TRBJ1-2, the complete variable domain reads SAVISQKPSRDICQRGTSLTIQCQVDSQVTMMFWYRQQPGQSLTLIATANQGSEATYESGFVIDKFPISRPNLTFSTLTVSNMSPEDSSIYLCSVSGQGNYGYTFGSGTRLTVV.

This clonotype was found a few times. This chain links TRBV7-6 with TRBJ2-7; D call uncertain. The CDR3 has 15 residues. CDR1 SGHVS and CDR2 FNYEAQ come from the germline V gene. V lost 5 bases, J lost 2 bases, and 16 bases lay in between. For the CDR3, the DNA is TGTGCCAGCAGCCAAGTAACAGACGAACCCTACGAGCAGTACTTC. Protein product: CASSQVTDEPYEQYF.

The CDR3 nucleotides read TGCGCCAGCAGCCAAGGACTAGCGGTTAGTAATGAGCAGTTCTTC. Its translation is CASSQGLAVSNEQFF. The chain has TRBV5-1 and TRBJ2-1, with TRBD2 matching over 10 bases. Germline-derived CDR1 and CDR2 are SGHRS and YFSETQ. The CDR3 is 15 amino acids. Germline trimming cut 4 bases from V and 7 bases from J; bases unmatched to any gene: 8.

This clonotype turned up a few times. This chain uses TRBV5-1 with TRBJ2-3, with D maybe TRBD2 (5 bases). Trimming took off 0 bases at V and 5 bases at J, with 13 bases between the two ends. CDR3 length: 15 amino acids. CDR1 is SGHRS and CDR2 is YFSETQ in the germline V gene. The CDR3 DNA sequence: TGCGCCAGCAGCTTGGAGGGAACTGAGGGAGATACGCAGTATTTT. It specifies CASSLEGTEGDTQYF.

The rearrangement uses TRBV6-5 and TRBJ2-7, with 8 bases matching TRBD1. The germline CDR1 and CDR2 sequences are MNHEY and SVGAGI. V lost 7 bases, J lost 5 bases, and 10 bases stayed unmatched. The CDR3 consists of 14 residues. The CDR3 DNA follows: TGTGCCAGCACTTCCGGGACAGGAAGTAACGAGCAGTACTTC. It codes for CASTSGTGSNEQYF.

CDR3 nucleotides: TGTGCCAGCAGCCCAGACAGACCTCGAGGACATGGCTACACCTTC. Its translation is CASSPDRPRGHGYTF. V gene TRBV12-3 or TRBV12-4 combines with J gene TRBJ1-2, with D possibly being TRBD1 (5 bases). The V end lost 6 bases, the J end lost 6 bases, and 20 bases lay between the germline ends. This CDR3 is 15 amino acids long.

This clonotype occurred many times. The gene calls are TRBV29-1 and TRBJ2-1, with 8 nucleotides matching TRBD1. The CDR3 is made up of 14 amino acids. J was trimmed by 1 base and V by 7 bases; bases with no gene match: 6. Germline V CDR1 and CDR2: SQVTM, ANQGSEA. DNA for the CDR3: TGCAGCGCGGAAAGACAGGGGTCCTACAATGAGCAGTTCTTC. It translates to CSAERQGSYNEQFF.

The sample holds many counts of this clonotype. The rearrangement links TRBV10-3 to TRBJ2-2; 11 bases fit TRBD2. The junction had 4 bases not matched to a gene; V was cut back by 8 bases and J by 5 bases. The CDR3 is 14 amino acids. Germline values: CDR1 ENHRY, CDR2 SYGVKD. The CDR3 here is CAIRLAGSTGELFF. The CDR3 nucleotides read TGTGCCATCCGACTAGCGGGGTCAACCGGGGAGCTGTTTTTT.

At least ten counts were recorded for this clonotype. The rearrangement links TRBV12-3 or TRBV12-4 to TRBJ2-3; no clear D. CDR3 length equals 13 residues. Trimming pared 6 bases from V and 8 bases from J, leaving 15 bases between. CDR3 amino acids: CASRILRIPTQYF. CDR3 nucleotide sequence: TGTGCCAGCAGGATATTAAGGATCCCTACGCAGTATTTT.

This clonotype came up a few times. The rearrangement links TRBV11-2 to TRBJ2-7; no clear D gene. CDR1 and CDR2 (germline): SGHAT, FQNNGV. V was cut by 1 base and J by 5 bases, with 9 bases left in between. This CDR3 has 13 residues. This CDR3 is CASSLGLDNEQYV. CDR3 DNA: TGTGCCAGCAGCTTAGGCCTTGATAACGAGCAGTACGTC.

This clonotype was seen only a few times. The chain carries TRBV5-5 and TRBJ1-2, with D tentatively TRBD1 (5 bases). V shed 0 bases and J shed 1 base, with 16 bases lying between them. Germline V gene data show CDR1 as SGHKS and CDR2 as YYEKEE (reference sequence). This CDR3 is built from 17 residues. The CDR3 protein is CASSLAEGVGINYGYTF. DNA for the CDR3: TGTGCCAGCAGCTTGGCCGAAGGGGTAGGGATTAACTATGGCTACACCTTC.

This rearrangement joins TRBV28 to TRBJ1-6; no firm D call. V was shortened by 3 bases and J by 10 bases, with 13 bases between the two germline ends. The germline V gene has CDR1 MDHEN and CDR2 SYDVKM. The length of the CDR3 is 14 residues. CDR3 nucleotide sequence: TGTGCCAGCAGTTTTCAGGTAGTAGGCTCACCCCTCCACTTT. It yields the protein CASSFQVVGSPLHF.

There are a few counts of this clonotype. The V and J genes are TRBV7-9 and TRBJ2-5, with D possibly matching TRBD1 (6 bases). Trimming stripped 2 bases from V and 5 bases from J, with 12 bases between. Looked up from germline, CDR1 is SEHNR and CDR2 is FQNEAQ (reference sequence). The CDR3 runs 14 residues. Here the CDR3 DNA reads TGTGCCAGCAGCTTACTGACAGGACGGGAGACCCAGTACTTC. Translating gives CASSLLTGRETQYF. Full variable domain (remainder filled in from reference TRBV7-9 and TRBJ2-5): DTGVSQNPRHKITKRGQNVTFRCDPISEHNRLYWYRQTLGQGPEFLTYFQNEAQLEKSRLLSDRFSAERPKGSFSTLEIQRTEQGDSAMYLCASSLLTGRETQYFGPGTRLLVL.

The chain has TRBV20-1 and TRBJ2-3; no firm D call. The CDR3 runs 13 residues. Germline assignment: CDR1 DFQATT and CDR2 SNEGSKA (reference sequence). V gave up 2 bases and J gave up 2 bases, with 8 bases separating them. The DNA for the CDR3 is TGCAGTGCTAGATACCAGATCACAGATACGCAGTATTTT. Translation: CSARYQITDTQYF.

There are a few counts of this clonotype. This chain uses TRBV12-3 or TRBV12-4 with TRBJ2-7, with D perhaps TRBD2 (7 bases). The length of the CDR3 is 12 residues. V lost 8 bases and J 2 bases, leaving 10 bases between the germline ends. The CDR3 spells CASGGAPYEQYF. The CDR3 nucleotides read TGTGCCAGCGGGGGGGCGCCCTACGAGCAGTACTTC.

The CDR3 is CASSSQGVRNTGELFF. CDR3 in DNA: TGTGCCAGCAGCTCCCAGGGGGTTAGGAACACCGGGGAGCTGTTTTTT. The chain has TRBV7-3 and TRBJ2-2, with 7 bases matching TRBD1. From germline, CDR1 is SGHTA and CDR2 FQGTGA. Trimming removed 4 bases from V and 1 base from J; junction bases left unmatched: 6. This CDR3 is built from 16 residues.